One and the same sample provided the 27 T cell receptor beta chains below, sequenced in a study of T-cell memory formation after mild COVID-19. TCRdb analysed the 5' RACE reads with MiXCR anew, one entry per CDR3 protein. Of a few hundred thousand distinct CDR3 sequences listed, 16% are singletons. What was sequenced was PBMCs or a T cell subset sorted from them (not recorded which). These receptors all stem from a man aged 18 to 29 who had mild COVID-19 (a few samples of this study predate the infection). Cell type and time point are not known.

The chain links TRBV30 to TRBJ2-3, with D perhaps TRBD1 (6 bases). Trimming cost V 7 bases and J 1 base, with 12 bases left between them. From germline, CDR1 is GTSNPN and CDR2 SVGIG (reference sequence). The CDR3 is made up of 13 amino acids. The CDR3 here is CASNWGRTDTQYF. The CDR3 nucleotides are TGTGCCTCAAACTGGGGGCGCACAGATACGCAGTATTTT.

The chain is built from TRBV7-9 and TRBJ1-1; D may be TRBD1 (5 bases). Germline V CDR1 and CDR2: SEHNR, FQNEAQ (reference sequence). This CDR3 contains 19 residues. Trimming took 6 bases from V and 2 from J, leaving 28 bases between them. CDR3: CASRLQWGFPKEGNTEAFF. The CDR3 coding sequence is TGTGCCAGCAGGCTCCAATGGGGGTTCCCAAAGGAGGGAAACACTGAAGCTTTCTTT.

This clonotype came up many times. J is TRBJ2-3 and V is TRBV4-1; no definite D call. Germline V lookup: CDR1 MGHRA, CDR2 YSYEKL. The CDR3 is 14 residues long. The ends were cut back, 4 bases at V and 1 base at J, with 9 bases in the middle. The CDR3 protein is CASSLGWGTDTQYF. DNA of the CDR3: TGCGCCAGCAGCCTGGGCTGGGGCACAGATACGCAGTATTTT.

This clonotype was seen a few times. The chain carries TRBV12-3 or TRBV12-4 and TRBJ2-3, with a weak D call TRBD1 (6 bases). The V and J ends lost 2 bases and 2 bases respectively, with 23 bases between them. The length of the CDR3 is 19 residues. The chain's CDR3 is CASSLFQMSYRDFTDTQYF. CDR3 DNA sequence: TGTGCCAGCAGTTTATTTCAAATGTCGTACAGGGATTTCACAGATACGCAGTATTTT.

For this clonotype: At one boundary the junction diverges from the germline segment, which might be a read error. CDR3 sequence (DNA): TGTGCCACCAGCATCGTCGGGAGGCTAGCGGGGCAAGGGACCCAGTACTTC. Translating it yields CATSIVGRLAGQGTQYF. The chain recombines TRBV15 with TRBJ2-5, with 9 positions matching TRBD2. The CDR3 consists of 17 residues. Per germline, CDR1 LNHNV and CDR2 YYDKDF (reference sequence).

This clonotype has a handful of counts. One junction end disagrees with the germline gene, perhaps due to a read error. The J gene is TRBJ2-1, the V gene TRBV28, with 8 bases aligning to TRBD2. The CDR3 is 14 residues long. Germline CDR1 reads MDHEN; CDR2 reads SYDVKM. The CDR3 reads CASSFQRGRVIGSF. For the CDR3, the DNA is TGTGCCAGCAGTTTCCAGCGGGGGAGGGTAATCGGTTCGTTC.

The chain recombines TRBV3-1 with TRBJ2-5; 9 nucleotides align to TRBD1. The CDR3 contains 17 residues. With V trimmed by 0 bases and J by 4 bases, 9 bases remained unmatched. The germline V gene encodes CDR1 LGHDT and CDR2 YNNKEL (reference sequence). DNA of the CDR3: TGTGCCAGCAGCCAAGAAAGGGGGGGACAGGGCGGAGAGACCCAGTACTTC. Translated, it gives CASSQERGGQGGETQYF.

This clonotype was counted a few times. The chain joins TRBV5-1 to TRBJ2-1, with 8 bases lining up with TRBD1. With V trimmed by 3 bases and J by 9 bases, 14 bases remained unmatched. This CDR3 region has 16 residues. The germline V gene has CDR1 SGHRS and CDR2 YFSETQ. CDR3 amino acids: CASSSTGGNLIGEQFF. The DNA for the CDR3 is TGCGCCAGCAGCTCTACAGGGGGGAATTTAATCGGTGAGCAGTTCTTC.

This clonotype has at least ten counts. The chain uses TRBV5-1 and TRBJ2-5, with no clear D. V was cut by 1 base and J by 1 base, with 11 bases left in between. Germline CDR1 reads SGHRS; CDR2 reads YFSETQ. The CDR3 length is 15 residues. This chain's CDR3 is CASSLMLGGQETQYF. CDR3 nucleotides: TGCGCCAGCAGCTTGATGTTGGGTGGCCAAGAGACCCAGTACTTC.

This clonotype occurred a few times. This chain connects TRBV4-3 to TRBJ2-7; the match to TRBD2 covers 7 bases. The CDR3 loop spans 15 amino acids. The V gene end was trimmed by 0 bases and the J gene end by 1 base; junction bases not matched to a gene: 3. CDR1 and CDR2 from the germline V gene are LGHNA and YSLEER. The CDR3 protein is CASSQDWGGSYEQYF. The CDR3 DNA sequence: TGCGCCAGCAGCCAAGATTGGGGGGGTTCCTACGAGCAGTACTTC.

The genes are TRBV2 and TRBJ1-1; no firm D call. The V gene's germline CDR1 is SNHLY and CDR2 FYNNEI. The CDR3 is 14 residues long. V lost 2 bases to trimming and J lost 6 bases, with 13 bases between them. The CDR3 loop is CASSENLGIAEAFF. The CDR3 DNA reads as TGTGCCAGCAGTGAAAATTTAGGGATCGCTGAAGCTTTCTTT.

This clonotype has only a few counts. The chain is built from TRBV12-3 or TRBV12-4 and TRBJ2-7; perhaps D is TRBD1 or TRBD2 (6 bases each). Deletions cut 5 bases from V and 0 bases from J, with 14 bases between. The CDR3 covers 15 residues. The CDR3 DNA sequence: TGTGCCAGCAGTCCAACAGGGAGGATCTCCTACGAGCAGTACTTC. Protein sequence: CASSPTGRISYEQYF.

In this sample, this clonotype turned up many times. The V and J genes are TRBV12-3 or TRBV12-4 and TRBJ2-7; weak D call: TRBD2 (5 bases). With 8 bases removed from V and 1 base from J, the gap between germline ends came to 12 bases. This CDR3 spans 13 amino acids. CDR3 bases: TGTGCCAGCCGGGGAGTTAGTTCCTACGAGCAGTACTTC. Encoded protein: CASRGVSSYEQYF.

The chain carries TRBV5-6 and TRBJ1-3; D is undetermined. Germline loops: CDR1 SGHDT, CDR2 YYEEEE. The CDR3 has 16 amino acids. V lost 0 bases to trimming and J lost 4 bases, with 14 bases between them. In DNA, the CDR3 is TGTGCCAGCAGCTTGGGTCCGGCAGGTATGGGAAACACCATATATTTT. This gives the protein CASSLGPAGMGNTIYF.

This clonotype was seen more than once but under ten times. The chain has TRBV7-9 and TRBJ1-4; D is perhaps TRBD1 (6 bases). The CDR3 spans 14 residues. CDR1 is SEHNR, CDR2 FQNEAQ, per germline (reference sequence). V lost 4 bases to trimming and J lost 13 bases, with 19 bases between them. The CDR3 region has the DNA TGTGCCAGCAGCTCAGACCCTTACACAGGGCGACTGTTTTTT. Protein: CASSSDPYTGRLFF.

This clonotype came up a few times. The chain employs TRBV14 and TRBJ2-2; D not certain. V lost 0 bases and J 1 base, leaving 12 bases between the germline ends. Germline assignment: CDR1 SGHDN and CDR2 FVKESK. CDR3 length equals 17 residues. The CDR3 here is CASSQEIGSMNTGELFF. The CDR3, as DNA: TGTGCCAGCAGCCAAGAAATAGGGTCGATGAACACCGGGGAGCTGTTTTTT.

Only a few counts were recorded for this clonotype. J is TRBJ2-5 and V is TRBV2, with 7 bases that match TRBD2. The germline gives CDR1 SNHLY, CDR2 FYNNEI. The CDR3 is made up of 13 amino acids. V trimming: 7 bases; J trimming: 1 base; junction bases outside the gene matches: 3. The CDR3 reads CASNSGFQETQYF. The CDR3 DNA follows: TGTGCCAGCAATAGCGGGTTCCAAGAGACCCAGTACTTC.

The chain combines TRBV7-2 with TRBJ2-3; a weak D match, TRBD2 (5 bases). Germline loops: CDR1 SGHTA, CDR2 FQGNSA. The CDR3 loop spans 15 amino acids. Trimming removed 3 bases from V and 2 bases from J, with 12 bases in between. In DNA, the CDR3 is TGTGCCAGCAGCTTTCTCGGGGTACCCACAGATACGCAGTATTTT. It yields the protein CASSFLGVPTDTQYF.

The rearrangement uses TRBV2 and TRBJ2-5; D gene ambiguous. Trimming left V 4 bases short and J 4 bases short, with 7 bases between. Germline V CDR1 and CDR2: SNHLY, FYNNEI. This CDR3 contains 12 residues. The CDR3 DNA sequence: TGTGCCAGCAGTGCCACCCCAGAGACCCAGTACTTC. Translation: CASSATPETQYF.

This clonotype was found a few times. This chain connects TRBV2 to TRBJ1-2; 10 bases fit TRBD1. The germline CDR1 and CDR2 sequences are SNHLY and FYNNEI. The CDR3 has 16 amino acids. V lost 5 bases to trimming and J lost 7 bases; unmatched junction nucleotides: 13. CDR3 protein: CASSRGTGDPNAGYTF. CDR3 sequence (DNA): TGTGCCAGCAGTCGTGGGACAGGGGATCCAAATGCTGGCTACACCTTC.

J is TRBJ2-3 and V is TRBV11-2, with 7 bases fitting TRBD2. This CDR3 is built from 15 residues. J lost 4 bases, V lost 6 bases, and 10 bases had no gene match. In germline, CDR1 is SGHAT, CDR2 FQNNGV. The chain's CDR3 is CASSSWSGDSDTQYF. In DNA form, the CDR3 reads TGTGCCAGCAGTTCGTGGAGCGGGGATTCAGATACGCAGTATTTT.

The V and J genes are TRBV7-2 and TRBJ2-5; D is ambiguous. Germline CDR1 SGHTA, CDR2 FQGNSA. The CDR3 contains 14 residues. The ends were cut back, 1 base at V and 5 bases at J, with 11 bases in the middle. The CDR3 nucleotides are TGTGCCAGCAGCTTAGTGAGCAGTGGGGAGACCCAGTACTTC. It specifies CASSLVSSGETQYF.

This clonotype has just a few counts. The chain links TRBV27 to TRBJ1-1; tentatively, D is TRBD1 (5 bases). CDR1 is MNHEY and CDR2 is SMNVEV in the germline V gene (reference sequence). The CDR3 is made up of 13 amino acids. V lost 5 bases to trimming and J lost 3 bases, with 10 bases between them. The CDR3 protein is CASSGAGDTEAFF. The CDR3 coding sequence is TGTGCCAGCAGTGGGGCGGGGGACACTGAAGCTTTCTTT.

The rearrangement links TRBV4-1 to TRBJ2-7; 7 nucleotides match TRBD1. V lost 1 base to trimming and J lost 5 bases; unmatched junction nucleotides: 5. This CDR3 region has 14 residues. Germline CDR1 and CDR2: MGHRA and YSYEKL. The CDR3 DNA is TGCGCCAGCAGCCAAGTTTACAGGGGTGACGAGCAGTACTTC. It yields the protein CASSQVYRGDEQYF.

This clonotype was observed a few times. The CDR3 coding sequence is TGCAGTGCCCCCGACGGGGGGTCCTACAATGAGCAGTTCTTC. Protein product: CSAPDGGSYNEQFF. The chain carries TRBV20-1 and TRBJ2-1; 7 bases align to TRBD2. Trimming took 6 bases from V and 1 from J; bases not matched to a gene: 6. The CDR3 length is 14 residues. Germline CDR1 and CDR2: DFQATT and SNEGSKA (reference sequence).

V gene TRBV4-2 combines with J gene TRBJ2-3, with D unclear. CDR1 and CDR2 from the germline V gene are LGHNA and YNFKEQ. The CDR3 spans 15 residues. Trimming pared 1 base from V and 3 bases from J, leaving 11 bases between. DNA for the CDR3: TGTGCCAGCAGCCAAGGGCTCGACCATACAGATACGCAGTATTTT. Residues: CASSQGLDHTDTQYF.

This rearrangement joins TRBV5-1 to TRBJ2-2, with 7 positions matching TRBD1. V lost 0 bases, J lost 0 bases, and 5 bases stayed unmatched. This CDR3 has 17 amino acids. Germline V lookup: CDR1 SGHRS, CDR2 YFSETQ. This chain's CDR3 is CASSLDGTAANTGELFF. CDR3 coding DNA: TGCGCCAGCAGCTTGGATGGGACAGCCGCGAACACCGGGGAGCTGTTTTTT.